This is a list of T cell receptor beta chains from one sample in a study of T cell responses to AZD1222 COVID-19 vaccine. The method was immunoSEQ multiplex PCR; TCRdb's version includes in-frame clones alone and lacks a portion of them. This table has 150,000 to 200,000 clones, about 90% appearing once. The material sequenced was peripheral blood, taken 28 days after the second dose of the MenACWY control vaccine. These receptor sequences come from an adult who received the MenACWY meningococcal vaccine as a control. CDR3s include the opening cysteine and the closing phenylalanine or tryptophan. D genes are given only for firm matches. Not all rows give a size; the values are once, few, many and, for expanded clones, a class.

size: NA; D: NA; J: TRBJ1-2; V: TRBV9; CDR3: CASSDSRTIGGYTF; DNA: TGTGCCAGCAGCGATTCCCGGACGATCGGTGGCTACACCTTC
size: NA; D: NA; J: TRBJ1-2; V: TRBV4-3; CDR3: CASSPPGTRSYGYTF; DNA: TGCGCCAGCAGCCCACCAGGGACGCGGAGCTATGGCTACACCTTC
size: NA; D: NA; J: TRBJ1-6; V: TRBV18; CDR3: CASSPDVSNSPLHF; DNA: TGTGCCAGCTCACCAGACGTAAGCAATTCACCCCTCCACTTT
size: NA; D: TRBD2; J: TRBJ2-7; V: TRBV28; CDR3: CASTPGTNKLEQYF; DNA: TGTGCCAGCACCCCCGGGACTAACAAGCTCGAGCAGTACTTC
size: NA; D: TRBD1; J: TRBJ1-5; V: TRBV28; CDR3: CASSPGQGNQPQHF; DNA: TGTGCCAGCAGTCCGGGACAGGGGAATCAGCCCCAGCATTTT
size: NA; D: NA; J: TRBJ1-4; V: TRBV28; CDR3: CASSPEGEKLFF; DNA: TGTGCCAGCAGTCCCGAAGGAGAAAAACTGTTTTTT
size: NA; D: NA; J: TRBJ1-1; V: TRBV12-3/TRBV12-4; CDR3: CASSSIMNTEAFF; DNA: TGTGCCAGCAGCTCCATCATGAACACTGAAGCTTTCTTT
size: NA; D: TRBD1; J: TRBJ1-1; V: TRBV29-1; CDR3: CSVARGTGGTEAFF; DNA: TGCAGCGTTGCGAGGGGGACAGGGGGCACTGAAGCTTTCTTT
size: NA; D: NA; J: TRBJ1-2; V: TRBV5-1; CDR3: CASSLVSVSYGYTF; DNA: TGCGCCAGCAGCCTCGTTAGTGTGAGCTATGGCTACACCTTC
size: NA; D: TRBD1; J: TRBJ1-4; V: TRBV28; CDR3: CASRTGHPQEKLFF; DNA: TGTGCCAGCAGGACAGGGCACCCCCAGGAAAAACTGTTTTTT
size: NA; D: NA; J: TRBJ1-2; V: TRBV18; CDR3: CASSPQDTYGYTF; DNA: TGTGCCAGCTCACCGCAGGATACCTATGGCTACACCTTC
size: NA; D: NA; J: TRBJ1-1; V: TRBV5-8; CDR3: CASSLEGGNTEAFF; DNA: TGTGCCAGCAGCTTGGAAGGAGGGAACACTGAAGCTTTCTTT
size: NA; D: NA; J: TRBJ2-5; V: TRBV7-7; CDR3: CASTAYPVGAQETQYF; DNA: TGTGCCAGCACGGCATACCCGGTGGGAGCCCAAGAGACCCAGTACTTC
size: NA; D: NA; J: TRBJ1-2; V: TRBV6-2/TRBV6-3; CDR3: CASSPLDNPLNYGYTF; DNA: TGTGCCAGCAGTCCCCTGGACAACCCCCTGAACTATGGCTACACCTTC
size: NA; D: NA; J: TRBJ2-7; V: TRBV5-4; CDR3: CASSLDIGEAYEQYF; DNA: TGTGCCAGCAGCTTGGATATAGGGGAGGCCTACGAGCAGTACTTC
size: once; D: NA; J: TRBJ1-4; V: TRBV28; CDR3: CASRSPVGTLFF; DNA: TGTGCCAGCAGATCCCCCGTTGGTACACTGTTTTTT
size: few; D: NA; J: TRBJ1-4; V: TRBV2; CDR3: CASRGANEKLFF; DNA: TGTGCCAGCCGAGGGGCTAATGAAAAACTGTTTTTT
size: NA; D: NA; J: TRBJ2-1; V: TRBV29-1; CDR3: CSVDEPRRTYNEQFF; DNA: TGCAGCGTTGATGAACCGAGACGCACGTACAATGAGCAGTTCTTC
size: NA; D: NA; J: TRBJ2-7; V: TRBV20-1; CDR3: CSASYEQYF; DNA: TGCAGTGCTAGCTACGAGCAGTACTTC
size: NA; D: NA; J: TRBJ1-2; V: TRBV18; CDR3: CASSPAGFNGYTF; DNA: TGTGCCAGCTCACCAGCAGGGTTCAATGGCTACACCTTC
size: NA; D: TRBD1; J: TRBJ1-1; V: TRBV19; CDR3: CASSDRGRNTEAFF; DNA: TGTGCCAGTAGTGACAGGGGGCGTAACACTGAAGCTTTCTTT
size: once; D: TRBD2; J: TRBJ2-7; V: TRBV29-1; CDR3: CSVEWTRHEQYF; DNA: TGCAGCGTCGAATGGACTAGACACGAGCAGTACTTC
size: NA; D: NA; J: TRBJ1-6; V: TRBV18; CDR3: CASSPDRVYSPLHF; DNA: TGTGCCAGCTCACCCGACAGAGTTTATTCACCCCTCCACTTT
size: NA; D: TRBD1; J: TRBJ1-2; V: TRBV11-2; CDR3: CASSLRQGSDYGYTF; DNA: TGTGCCAGCAGCCTAAGACAGGGTTCCGACTATGGCTACACCTTC
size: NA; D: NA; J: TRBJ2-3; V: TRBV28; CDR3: CASSIGGTDTQYF; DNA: TGTGCCAGCAGTATCGGAGGCACAGATACGCAGTATTTT
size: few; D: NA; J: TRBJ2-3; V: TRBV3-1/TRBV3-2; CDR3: CASSQFTGLSTDTQYF; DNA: TGTGCCAGCAGCCAATTTACAGGACTTAGCACAGATACGCAGTATTTT
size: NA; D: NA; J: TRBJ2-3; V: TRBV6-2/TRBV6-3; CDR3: CASSYDLGTDTQYF; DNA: TGTGCCAGCAGTTACGACCTCGGCACAGATACGCAGTATTTT
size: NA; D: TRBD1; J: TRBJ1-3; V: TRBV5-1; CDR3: CASSLMSTGPGNTIYF; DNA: TGCGCCAGCAGCTTGATGTCGACAGGGCCTGGAAACACCATATATTTT
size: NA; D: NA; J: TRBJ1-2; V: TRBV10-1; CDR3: CASSPASDYGYTF; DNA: TGCGCCAGCAGTCCAGCTTCGGACTATGGCTACACCTTC
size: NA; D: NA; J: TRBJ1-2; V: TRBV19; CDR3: CATTRDSNYGYTF; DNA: TGTGCCACAACGCGAGACAGCAACTATGGCTACACCTTC
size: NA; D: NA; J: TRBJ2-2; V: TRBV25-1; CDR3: CASSEQGPGELFF; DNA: TGTGCCAGCAGTGAACAGGGTCCCGGGGAGCTGTTTTTT
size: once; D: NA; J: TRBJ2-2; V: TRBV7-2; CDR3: CASSLAPGLNTGELFF; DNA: TGTGCCAGCAGCTTAGCGCCGGGACTCAACACCGGGGAGCTGTTTTTT
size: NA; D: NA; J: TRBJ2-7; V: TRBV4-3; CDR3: CASSPMAWLTYEQYF; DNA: TGCGCCAGCAGCCCTATGGCGTGGCTAACCTACGAGCAGTACTTC
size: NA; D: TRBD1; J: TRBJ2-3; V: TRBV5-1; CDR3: CASSFEGQGIDTQYF; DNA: TGCGCCAGCAGCTTTGAGGGACAGGGCATAGATACGCAGTATTTT
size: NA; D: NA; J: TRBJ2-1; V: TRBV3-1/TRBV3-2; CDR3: CASSQSGRGSYNEQFF; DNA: TGTGCCAGCAGCCAATCGGGGCGCGGATCCTACAATGAGCAGTTCTTC
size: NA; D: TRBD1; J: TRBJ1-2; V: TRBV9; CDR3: CASSVGQGDYGYTF; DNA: TGTGCCAGCAGCGTAGGGCAGGGGGACTATGGCTACACCTTC
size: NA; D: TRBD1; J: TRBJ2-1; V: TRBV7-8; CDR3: CASSRQGGEQFF; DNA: TGTGCCAGCAGCCGACAGGGGGGTGAGCAGTTCTTC
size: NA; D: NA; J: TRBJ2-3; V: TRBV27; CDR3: CSTASTDTQYF; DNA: TGTTCTACGGCTAGCACAGATACGCAGTATTTT
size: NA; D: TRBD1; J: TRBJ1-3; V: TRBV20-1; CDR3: CSASKTDRGVGNTIYF; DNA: TGCAGTGCTAGTAAGACCGACAGGGGAGTTGGAAACACCATATATTTT
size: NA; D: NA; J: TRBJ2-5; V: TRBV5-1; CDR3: CASSPDAVQETQYF; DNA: TGCGCCAGCAGCCCGGACGCGGTACAAGAGACCCAGTACTTC
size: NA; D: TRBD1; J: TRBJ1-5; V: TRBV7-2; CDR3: CASSSRTGAGRDGQPQHF; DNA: TGTGCCAGCAGCTCCAGGACAGGGGCGGGACGTGACGGTCAGCCCCAGCATTTT
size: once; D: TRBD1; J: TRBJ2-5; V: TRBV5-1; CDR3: CASRYRGRQETQYF; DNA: TGCGCCAGCAGATACAGGGGGCGGCAAGAGACCCAGTACTTC
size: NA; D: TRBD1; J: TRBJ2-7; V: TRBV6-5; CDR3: CASLRDRGYQEQYF; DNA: TGTGCCAGCCTCCGGGACAGGGGGTATCAAGAGCAGTACTTC
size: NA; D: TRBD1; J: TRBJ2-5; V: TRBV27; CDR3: CASSLRDREVGETQYF; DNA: TGTGCCAGCAGTCTCCGGGACAGGGAGGTCGGGGAGACCCAGTACTTC
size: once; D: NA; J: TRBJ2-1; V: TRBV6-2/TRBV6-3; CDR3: CASSVREGGIYNEQFF; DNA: TGTGCCAGCAGCGTTCGCGAGGGAGGAATATACAATGAGCAGTTCTTC
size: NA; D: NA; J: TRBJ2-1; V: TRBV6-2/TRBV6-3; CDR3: CASSYARNNEQFF; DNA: TGTGCCAGCAGTTATGCTAGGAACAATGAGCAGTTCTTC
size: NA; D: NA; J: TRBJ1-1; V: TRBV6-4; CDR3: CASREDGLNTEAFF; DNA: TGTGCCAGCAGAGAGGACGGATTGAACACTGAAGCTTTCTTT